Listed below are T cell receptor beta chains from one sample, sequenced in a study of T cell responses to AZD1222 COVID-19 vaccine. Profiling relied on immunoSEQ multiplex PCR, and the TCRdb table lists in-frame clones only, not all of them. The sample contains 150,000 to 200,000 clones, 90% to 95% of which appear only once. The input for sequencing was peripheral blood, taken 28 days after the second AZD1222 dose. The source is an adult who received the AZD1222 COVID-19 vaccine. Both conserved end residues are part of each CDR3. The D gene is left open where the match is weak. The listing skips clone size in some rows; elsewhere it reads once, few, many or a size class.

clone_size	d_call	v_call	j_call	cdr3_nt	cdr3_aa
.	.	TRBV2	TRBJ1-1	TGTGCCAGCATCAATGTGCTGGGTGTCGCTGAAGCTTTCTTT	CASINVLGVAEAFF
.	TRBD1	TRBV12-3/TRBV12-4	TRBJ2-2	TGTGCCAACCCCGGACAGGGCACCGGGGAGCTGTTTTTT	CANPGQGTGELFF
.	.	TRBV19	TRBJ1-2	TGTGCCAGTAGTACAGAAACAGAGCTGTACTATGGCTACACCTTC	CASSTETELYYGYTF
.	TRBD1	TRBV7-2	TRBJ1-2	TGTGCCAGCAGCCCACGAACAGGACAGGCGTATGGCTACACCTTC	CASSPRTGQAYGYTF
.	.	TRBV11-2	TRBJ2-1	TGTGCCAGCAGCTTAAGGGACAATGAGCAGTTCTTC	CASSLRDNEQFF
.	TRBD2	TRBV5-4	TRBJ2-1	TGTGCCAGCAGCTTTACCGGGAGGAGCAATGAGCAGTTCTTC	CASSFTGRSNEQFF
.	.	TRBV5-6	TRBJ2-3	TGTGCCAGCAGCCCTATTCACACAGATACGCAGTATTTT	CASSPIHTDTQYF
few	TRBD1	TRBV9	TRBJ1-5	TGTGCCAGCAGCCCTTCAGGGGGAAGCAATCAGCCCCAGCATTTT	CASSPSGGSNQPQHF
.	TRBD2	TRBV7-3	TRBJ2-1	TGTGCCAGCAGCTTTAGCGGGAGTTCCTACAATGAGCAGTTCTTC	CASSFSGSSYNEQFF
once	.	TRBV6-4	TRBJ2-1	TGTGCCAGCAGTGACTCGAGATTCACTGAGCAGTTCTTC	CASSDSRFTEQFF
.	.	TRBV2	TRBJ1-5	TGTGCCAGCAGTCGACAGAAGAATAGCAATCAGCCCCAGCATTTT	CASSRQKNSNQPQHF
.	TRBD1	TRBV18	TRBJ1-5	TGTGCCAGCTCAGACACAGGGGGTTCAAGTCAGCCCCAGCATTTT	CASSDTGGSSQPQHF
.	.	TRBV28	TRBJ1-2	TGTGCCAGCAGAGAGGGCAGGGTCGGCTACACCTTC	CASREGRVGYTF
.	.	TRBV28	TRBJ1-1	TGTGCCAGCAGTCTCACCACAGGGAAGCACACTGAAGCTTTCTTT	CASSLTTGKHTEAFF
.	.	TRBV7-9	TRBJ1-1	TGTGCCAGCAGCTCCGGGAGGGTAGCTTTCTTT	CASSSGRVAFF
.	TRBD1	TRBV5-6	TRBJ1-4	TGTGCCAGCAGCTTGGCCGGGACAGAGGGCAATGAAAAACTGTTTTTT	CASSLAGTEGNEKLFF
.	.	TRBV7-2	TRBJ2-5	TGTGCCAGCAGCTGGAAGAGCCTGGGGCTGAAAGAGACCCAGTACTTC	CASSWKSLGLKETQYF
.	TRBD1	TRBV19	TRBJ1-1	TGTGCCAGTAGCGCCAAGGTTGGGACAGTGGCTGAAGCTTTCTTT	CASSAKVGTVAEAFF
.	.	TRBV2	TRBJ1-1	TGTGCCAGCAGTGAACCGATACGGAGGAGGGTAGCTTTCTTT	CASSEPIRRRVAFF
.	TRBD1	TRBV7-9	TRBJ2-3	TGTGCCAGCAGGCTACAGGGGTCATTTTCCACAGATACGCAGTATTTT	CASRLQGSFSTDTQYF
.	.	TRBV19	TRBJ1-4	TGTGCCAGTACCCTTCTCCCTGGACATCCTAATGAAAAACTGTTTTTT	CASTLLPGHPNEKLFF
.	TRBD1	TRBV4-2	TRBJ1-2	TGTGCCAGCAGCCCAGGACAGGGGCACAACTATGGCTACACCTTC	CASSPGQGHNYGYTF
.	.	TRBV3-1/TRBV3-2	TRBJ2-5	TGTGCCACACCAGGGAAGCCGGAGACCCAGTACTTC	CATPGKPETQYF
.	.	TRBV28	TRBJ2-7	TGTGCCAGCAGTTTACCGGGTAAGAAGCAGTACTTC	CASSLPGKKQYF
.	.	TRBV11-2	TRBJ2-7	TGTGCCAGCAGCCCCCACCCCGGGACGGGCTACTCCTACGAGCAGTACTTC	CASSPHPGTGYSYEQYF
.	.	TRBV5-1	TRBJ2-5	TGCGCCAGCAGCCTGGTTGGTCTCTCGGCCCAGTACTTC	CASSLVGLSAQYF
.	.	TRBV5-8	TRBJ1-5	TGTGCCAGCAGTCAGCAGGGGTGGCAGCCCCAGCATTTT	CASSQQGWQPQHF
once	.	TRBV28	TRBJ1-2	TGTGCCAGCAGTCCACAGAGCTCCTATGGCTACACCTTC	CASSPQSSYGYTF
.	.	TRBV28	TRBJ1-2	TGTGCCAGCAGTCCTGACAGGATCTATGGCTACACCTTC	CASSPDRIYGYTF
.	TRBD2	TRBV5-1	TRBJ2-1	TGCGCCAGCAGTTCTCGACTAGCGGGAGGGCCTAATGAGCAGTTCTTC	CASSSRLAGGPNEQFF
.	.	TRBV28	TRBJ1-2	TGTGCCAGCAGTACTAGGGGCCGAGGCTACACCTTC	CASSTRGRGYTF
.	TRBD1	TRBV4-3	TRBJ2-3	TGCGCCAGCAGCCAAGTGGGAGACAGGGGATCAGATACGCAGTATTTT	CASSQVGDRGSDTQYF
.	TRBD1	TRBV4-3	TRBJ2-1	TGCGCCAGCAGTACGGGACAGGGCAATGAGCAGTTCTTC	CASSTGQGNEQFF
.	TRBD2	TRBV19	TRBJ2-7	TGTGCCAGTAGTATCGTAGCGGGGGCCACCTACGAGCAGTACTTC	CASSIVAGATYEQYF
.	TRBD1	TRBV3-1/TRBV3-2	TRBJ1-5	TGTGCCAGCAGCCAAGATGCGGTTCCGATTACAGGGGCGGATCAGCCCCAGCATTTT	CASSQDAVPITGADQPQHF
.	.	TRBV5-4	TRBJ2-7	TGTGCCAGCAGCTCCTTTGGGGGGGGCCCCCTCGAGCAGTACTTC	CASSSFGGGPLEQYF
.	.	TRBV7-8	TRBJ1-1	TGTGCCAGTAATAGGGGGAGAGGCACTGAAGCTTTCTTT	CASNRGRGTEAFF
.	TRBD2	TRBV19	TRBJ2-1	TGTGCCAGTAGTATTGCAGCGGGGGCCCTAGGTGAGCAGTTCTTC	CASSIAAGALGEQFF
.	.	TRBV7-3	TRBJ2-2	TGTGCCAGCAGCTTAACATATCCCGGGGAGCTGTTTTTT	CASSLTYPGELFF
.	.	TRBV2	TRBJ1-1	TGTGCCAGCAGCCCTCACAGAAATCCGAACACTGAAGCTTTCTTT	CASSPHRNPNTEAFF
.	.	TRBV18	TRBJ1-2	TGTGCCAGCTCCGTGGACAGTCGAGCTAACTATGGCTACACCTTC	CASSVDSRANYGYTF
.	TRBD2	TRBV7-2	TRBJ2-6	TGTGCCAGCAGCTTAGCACTGGTAGCGGGTACTCTCTCTGGGGCCAACGTCCTGACTTTC	CASSLALVAGTLSGANVLTF
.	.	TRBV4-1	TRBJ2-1	TGCGCCAGCAGCCACACGGTGGAAAAGTTCTTC	CASSHTVEKFF
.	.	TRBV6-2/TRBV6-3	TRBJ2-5	TGTGCCAGCAGTACACGGTTCACCGATATATCCCAGTACTTC	CASSTRFTDISQYF
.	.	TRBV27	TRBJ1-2	TGTGCCAGCAGTTTACAGGCTAACTATGGCTACACCTTC	CASSLQANYGYTF
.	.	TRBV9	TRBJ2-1	TGTGCCAGCAGCGCCGGAGCATCCACTGGGGGCAATGAGCAGTTCTTC	CASSAGASTGGNEQFF